The 22 T cell receptor beta chains presented below share a single source sample, sequenced in a study of blood T cell repertoires in COVID-19. Assay: immunoSEQ multiplex PCR; the TCRdb copy retains only in-frame clones and omits some. The table records about 250,000 clones, approximately 86% of them present only once. Sequenced: peripheral blood. These receptor sequences come from a woman aged 60-75 years who had recovered from COVID-19.

This chain joins TRBV5-1 and TRBJ2-5; D is possibly TRBD1 (6 bases). The CDR3 contains 14 residues. The V gene lost 4 bases and the J gene lost 3 bases, with 13 bases spanning the gap. Looked up from germline, CDR1 is SGHRS and CDR2 is YFSETQ. The CDR3 loop is CASSPLTGEETQYF. In DNA, the CDR3 is TGCGCCAGCAGCCCTTTGACAGGAGAAGAGACCCAGTACTTC.

This chain connects TRBV24-1 to TRBJ2-3; D not certain. Germline values: CDR1 KGHDR, CDR2 SFDVKD. CDR3 length equals 15 residues. The V end was cut by 1 base, the J end by 1 base, with 8 bases between. The CDR3, as DNA: TGTGCCACCAGTGATTTTGGAGCAGGCACAGATACGCAGTATTTT. Residues: CATSDFGAGTDTQYF.

The gene calls are TRBV25-1 and TRBJ1-2; 8 bases map to TRBD1. The junction had 5 bases not matched to a gene; V was cut back by 1 base and J by 4 bases. Germline CDR1 and CDR2: MGHDK and SYGVNS. The CDR3 totals 15 residues. CDR3 in DNA: TGTGCCAGCAGTGAATGGGACAGGACAATCTATGGCTACACCTTC. Encoded protein: CASSEWDRTIYGYTF.

V is TRBV5-4 and J is TRBJ2-3; 8 nucleotides agree with TRBD2. Germline V gene sequence: CDR1 SGHNT, CDR2 YYREEE (reference sequence). The CDR3 contains 16 residues. V was pared by 2 bases and J by 0 bases, with 5 bases of the junction left unmatched. This CDR3 reads CASSFRAGASTDTQYF. The CDR3 DNA reads TGTGCCAGCAGCTTTAGAGCGGGGGCTAGCACAGATACGCAGTATTTT.

The rearrangement uses TRBV28 and TRBJ2-3; 8 bases align to TRBD2. This CDR3 has 18 amino acids. Trimming removed 4 bases from V and 4 bases from J; junction bases left unmatched: 16. Germline CDR1 MDHEN, CDR2 SYDVKM. The CDR3 sequence is CASSSLAGRTNAPDTQYF. CDR3 DNA sequence: TGTGCCAGCAGTTCTCTAGCGGGCCGCACGAACGCTCCAGATACGCAGTATTTT.

The V gene is TRBV4-1, the J gene TRBJ2-1; D may be TRBD1 (5 bases). V shed 0 bases and J shed 2 bases, with 11 bases lying between them. The CDR3 has 16 amino acids. CDR1 MGHRA and CDR2 YSYEKL come from the germline V gene. The CDR3 DNA reads TGCGCCAGCAGCCAAGATTGGGGCAGGCCCTACAATGAGCAGTTCTTC. This gives the protein CASSQDWGRPYNEQFF.

The V call is TRBV15, the J call TRBJ2-7; D ambiguous. Germline V gene lookup returns CDR1 LNHNV and CDR2 YYDKDF (reference sequence). Between the trimmed V and J ends, which lost 0 bases and 3 bases, there was a span of 9 bases. The CDR3 is made up of 14 amino acids. The CDR3 protein is CATSRDLQSYEQYF. CDR3 nucleotides: TGTGCCACCAGCAGAGATCTACAGAGCTACGAGCAGTACTTC.

The DNA of the CDR3 is TGTGCCAGCGGGACTAGCGGGAGGTACGAGCAGTACTTC. This gives the protein CASGTSGRYEQYF. This chain uses TRBV2 with TRBJ2-7; 15 nucleotides line up with TRBD2. Trimming removed 8 bases from V and 4 bases from J; junction bases left unmatched: 0. The CDR3 loop spans 13 amino acids. Looked up from germline, CDR1 is SNHLY and CDR2 is FYNNEI.

The chain links TRBV9 to TRBJ2-7, with TRBD1 matching 8 bases. Germline lookup yields CDR1 SGDLS and CDR2 YYNGEE. V dropped 5 bases and J dropped 2; count of bases not matched to a gene: 6. The length of the CDR3 is 14 residues. DNA of the CDR3: TGTGCCAGCAGTGGGACAGGCCATGCCTACGAGCAGTACTTC. It yields the protein CASSGTGHAYEQYF.

V is TRBV28 and J is TRBJ2-3; TRBD2 agrees at 12 bases. V lost 5 bases to trimming and J lost 14 bases; unmatched junction nucleotides: 11. The CDR3 runs 14 residues. Per germline, CDR1 MDHEN and CDR2 SYDVKM. The CDR3 reads CASSELAGGPTRYF. The CDR3 DNA sequence: TGTGCCAGCAGTGAACTAGCGGGGGGACCTACTCGGTATTTT.

Only one count was recorded for this clone. The V and J genes are TRBV18 and TRBJ1-1; 7 nucleotides line up with TRBD1. Unmatched junction bases numbered 7, after V lost 5 bases and J lost 1 base. This CDR3 has 15 residues. CDR1 and CDR2 from the germline V gene are KGHSH and LQKENI. The CDR3 region has the DNA TGTGCCAGCTCAACGGGACAGATTGGGAACACTGAAGCTTTCTTT. The encoded protein is CASSTGQIGNTEAFF.

The chain employs TRBV5-1 and TRBJ1-1; D unresolved. The V and J ends lost 0 bases and 0 bases respectively, with 9 bases between them. Looked up from germline, CDR1 is SGHRS and CDR2 is YFSETQ. CDR3 length: 15 amino acids. The DNA for the CDR3 is TGCGCCAGCAGCTTGGCCGGGAACTTGAACACTGAAGCTTTCTTT. Its protein is CASSLAGNLNTEAFF.

This clone was seen ten or more times. The CDR3 here is CASSPRTGSGYGYTF. In DNA, the CDR3 is TGTGCCAGCAGCCCTCGGACAGGGAGCGGCTATGGCTACACCTTC. The chain employs TRBV5-8 and TRBJ1-2; 8 bases line up with TRBD1. Germline V gene data show CDR1 as SGHTS and CDR2 as YDEGEE. The CDR3 sequence is 15 residues long. Trimming took 4 bases from V and 4 from J; bases not matched to a gene: 9.

The chain joins TRBV18 to TRBJ2-7, with TRBD2 matching over 8 bases. Germline-derived CDR1 and CDR2 are KGHSH and LQKENI. Trimming removed 3 bases from V and 6 bases from J; junction bases left unmatched: 4. The CDR3 spans 13 residues. CDR3 sequence: CASSPGGAGEQYF. The CDR3 region has the DNA TGTGCCAGCTCACCCGGGGGGGCCGGCGAGCAGTACTTC.

The chain links TRBV28 to TRBJ2-7; 7 bases agree with TRBD1. The CDR3 totals 18 residues. V lost 4 bases and J lost 1; bases outside the gene matches: 16. The germline V gene encodes CDR1 MDHEN and CDR2 SYDVKM. CDR3 sequence: CASSSRDRGHLRSYEQYF. In DNA form, the CDR3 reads TGTGCCAGCAGTTCCCGGGACAGAGGTCACCTAAGGTCCTACGAGCAGTACTTC.

This clone occurred a few times. This chain connects TRBV7-6 to TRBJ1-1, with D possibly being TRBD1 (6 bases). Trimming stripped 5 bases from V and 1 base from J, with 17 bases between. Germline CDR1 is SGHVS and CDR2 is FNYEAQ. The CDR3 loop spans 16 amino acids. In nucleotides, the CDR3 is TGTGCCAGCAGCCCCCCCCGGTTGGGACAGAACACTGAAGCTTTCTTT. Protein product: CASSPPRLGQNTEAFF.

A word on this clone: Additional DNA sequences in this sample encode the identical CDR3. This chain uses TRBV2 with TRBJ1-2; 9 bases map to TRBD1. Per germline, CDR1 SNHLY and CDR2 FYNNEI. V shed 3 bases and J 8 bases; nucleotides not matched to a gene: 16. The CDR3 extends over 17 amino acids. The CDR3 region has the DNA TGTGCCAGCAGTGAGCTCAGGGGGACAGGGAACAAGAGGGGCTACACCTTC. Its protein is CASSELRGTGNKRGYTF.

V gene TRBV5-4 combines with J gene TRBJ2-7; TRBD2 matches 8 bases. J gave up 5 bases and V 2 bases, and 6 bases lay outside the gene matches. The CDR3 has 14 residues. Germline lookup yields CDR1 SGHNT and CDR2 YYREEE (reference sequence). The CDR3 spells CASSFERGGNEQYF. CDR3 nucleotide sequence: TGTGCCAGCAGCTTTGAACGGGGGGGAAACGAGCAGTACTTC.

The genes are TRBV28 and TRBJ1-2; no clear D gene. In germline, CDR1 is MDHEN, CDR2 SYDVKM. This CDR3 contains 13 residues. V lost 6 bases and J lost 0, with 8 bases in between. CDR3 residues: CASRPTANYGYTF. CDR3 DNA: TGTGCCAGCAGACCTACAGCTAACTATGGCTACACCTTC.

This chain connects TRBV25-1 to TRBJ2-7; 8 nucleotides line up with TRBD2. Germline assignment: CDR1 MGHDK and CDR2 SYGVNS. The CDR3 covers 15 residues. The ends lost 8 bases at V and 2 bases at J; junction bases unmatched: 11. CDR3: CASSQGSGAPYEQYF. CDR3 sequence (DNA): TGTGCCAGCTCCCAGGGTAGCGGGGCCCCCTACGAGCAGTACTTC.

The V gene is TRBV4-1, the J gene TRBJ2-7; D perhaps matches TRBD1 (6 bases). Germline V gene data show CDR1 as MGHRA and CDR2 as YSYEKL. Trimming took off 4 bases at V and 3 bases at J, with 10 bases between the two ends. The CDR3 totals 13 residues. CDR3 bases: TGCGCCAGCAGCCGGACAGTCCGCTACGAGCAGTACTTC. Its translation: CASSRTVRYEQYF.

The V and J genes are TRBV5-1 and TRBJ2-7; no firm D call. Per germline, CDR1 SGHRS and CDR2 YFSETQ. Trimming stripped 0 bases from V and 4 bases from J, with 11 bases between. The CDR3 is made up of 14 amino acids. The CDR3: CASSLDPGAYEQYF. CDR3 nucleotide sequence: TGCGCCAGCAGCTTGGATCCCGGTGCTTACGAGCAGTACTTC. The full variable domain, rest sourced from reference TRBV5-1 and TRBJ2-7, is KAGVTQTPRYLIKTRGQQVTLSCSPISGHRSVSWYQQTPGQGLQFLFEYFSETQRNKGNFPGRFSGRQFSNSRSEMNVSTLELGDSALYLCASSLDPGAYEQYFGPGTRLTVT.